This T cell receptor (beta chain) was captured by sequencing in a study of blood T cell repertoires in COVID-19. Repertoires were generated with immunoSEQ multiplex PCR, while TCRdb's copy carries only in-frame clones and drops some. Here the sample spans 250,000 to 350,000 clones, approximately 90% being singletons. CDR1 LNHDA and CDR2 SQIVND come from the germline V gene (reference sequence). CDR3 length: 16 residues. J was trimmed by 1 base and V by 0 bases; bases with no gene match: 3. This receptor was identified in a woman aged 45-60 years with COVID-19, enrolled during active disease. The chain has TRBV19 and TRBJ1-1; 9 positions match TRBD1. Specimen: peripheral blood. CDR3 sequence (DNA): TGTGCCAGTAGTATAGATGGGACAGGGACGAACACTGAAGCTTTCTTT. Its protein product is CASSIDGTGTNTEAFF.